This T cell receptor beta chain was captured by sequencing in a study of OX40 agonist ivuxolimab in advanced cancers. Study-wide context: Administration of intravenous ivuxolimab to patients occurred every 2 weeks at 0.01 to 10 mg/kg. Therapy given before enrollment (anti-PD-1, anti-PD-L1 or anti-CTLA-4) was allowed, and around 40% had some. Study findings and constraints: Expanded clones were, on average, more numerous among CD8+ T cells than CD4+. At 0.1 to 3.0 mg/kg, CD4+ and CD8+ blood T cells expanded clonally by week 6.

Some clones are missing from TCRdb's copy, which holds only in-frame ones; the method was immunoSEQ multiplex PCR. The table records 15,000 or so clones, 80% to 90% of them present only once. The CDR3 extends over 10 amino acids. Looked up from germline, CDR1 is SEHNR and CDR2 is FQNEAQ (reference sequence). Trimming left V 5 bases short and J 9 bases short, with 7 bases between. As concerns this clone: The antigen remains unidentified.

The V call is TRBV7-9, the J call TRBJ2-5; D remains ambiguous. The TCR sequence derives from an adult with an advanced solid tumor such as melanoma, head and neck, liver or kidney cancer. The sample in question was CD4+ or CD8+ T cells sorted from blood, obtained in a trial of the OX40 agonist ivuxolimab. CDR3 region: CASSPDPQYF. CDR3 sequence (DNA): TGTGCCAGCAGCCCGGACCCCCAGTACTTC.